A selection of T cell receptor beta chains follows, all from one sample in a study of T cells in Graves' hyperthyroidism and ophthalmopathy. TCRdb re-derived calls from the multiplex PCR reads in MiXCR, one entry per CDR3 protein. Among over 400,000 distinct CDR3 sequences, approximately 14% were seen once, and the ten largest hold roughly an eighth. Sequencing was carried out using blood. The receptors shown here come from a man aged 18 to 35 with Graves' ophthalmopathy. Both conserved end residues are part of each CDR3. D genes are given only for firm matches.

j_gene | v_gene | d_gene | CDR3aa
TRBJ1-4 | TRBV2 | TRBD1 | CASRHGQGTNEKLFF
TRBJ2-7 | TRBV18 | . | CVSSPTRERGLYEQYF
TRBJ2-2 | TRBV9 | TRBD2 | CASSPLAGGGGTGELFF
TRBJ2-1 | TRBV30 | TRBD2 | CAWGLAGANEQFF
TRBJ1-2 | TRBV2 | TRBD1 | CASSGDSRIGVNYGYTF
TRBJ2-5 | TRBV5-6 | . | CASSWDWGETQYF
TRBJ1-2 | TRBV5-1 | . | CASTLTGAGEGYTF
TRBJ2-5 | TRBV3-1 | TRBD1 | CASSQFPGQGKETQYF
TRBJ2-3 | TRBV5-1 | TRBD1 | CASRTGGTGTDTQYF
TRBJ2-3 | TRBV14 | . | CASSQRQGGTDTQYF
TRBJ2-7 | TRBV18 | . | CASSPLGGSYEQYF
TRBJ2-7 | TRBV20-1 | . | CSAREKSSYEQYF
TRBJ2-2 | TRBV11-2 | . | CASSTSGGRVTGELFF
TRBJ2-5 | TRBV11-2 | TRBD2 | CASSLDRLAGGVETQYF
TRBJ1-4 | TRBV2 | . | CASSLEGNNEKLFF
TRBJ1-4 | TRBV4-1 | . | CASSQDSEKLFF
TRBJ1-1 | TRBV5-8 | . | CASSVQGNTEAFF
TRBJ2-5 | TRBV20-1 | . | CSARFGAAQETQYF
TRBJ1-1 | TRBV10-3 | . | CAISAGLWEKAFF
TRBJ2-2 | TRBV10-3 | . | CAISEPGLTGELFF
TRBJ1-4 | TRBV5-6 | . | CASSPGSGKLFF
TRBJ2-3 | TRBV6-9 | . | CASSSSLLGTDTQYF
TRBJ2-5 | TRBV14 | . | CASSPLRGSPSETQYF
TRBJ2-2 | TRBV30 | . | CAWSFDFSNTGELFF
TRBJ2-7 | TRBV10-2 | . | CASGHRRSYEQYF
TRBJ2-1 | TRBV30 | TRBD2 | CAWTSGGREQFF
TRBJ2-4 | TRBV19 | TRBD2 | CAGALAGINLAKNIQYF
TRBJ1-3 | TRBV20-1 | TRBD1 | CSAGQGSGNTIYF
TRBJ2-3 | TRBV7-9 | TRBD2 | CASILGLAGTTDTQYF
TRBJ2-5 | TRBV5-1 | . | CASSPQGSRQETQYF
TRBJ2-1 | TRBV10-1 | TRBD2 | CASSGAGAHNEQFF
TRBJ1-1 | TRBV2 | . | CASSPEYGLNTEAFF
TRBJ2-5 | TRBV5-1 | TRBD2 | CASRAGGPRETQYF
TRBJ1-2 | TRBV20-1 | . | CSARILAGDGYTF
TRBJ2-7 | TRBV6-1 | TRBD1 | CASTTRPGQSSYEQYF
TRBJ2-7 | TRBV9 | . | CASNGESREQYF
TRBJ1-3 | TRBV3-1 | . | CASSQDLTSGNTIYF
TRBJ2-1 | TRBV4-1 | TRBD2 | CASRTAGGTRYNEQFF
TRBJ1-5 | TRBV5-1 | . | CASSLQGDSNQPQHF
TRBJ2-5 | TRBV13 | TRBD2 | CASSFGGGAGETQYF
TRBJ2-1 | TRBV29-1 | . | CSVVRWRTSSYNEQFF
TRBJ2-7 | TRBV25-1 | . | CASSESLGLANEQYF